The T cell receptor (beta chain) under discussion was sequenced for a study of CD8+CD57+ T cells in acquired aplastic anemia. Across the study: Mean DNA quantity obtained from sorted CD4+ and CD8+ cells was 3 to 4 ug. Healthy donor CD4+ samples were sequenced to a depth that averaged roughly 10 million reads.

Genomic DNA templated the TCR beta VDJ and CDR3 profiling. TCRdb independently ran MiXCR on the reads; one entry per CDR3 protein. The profile shows 75,000 to 90,000 distinct CDR3 sequences, around 42% of them singletons. Whole-study findings and limits: The study found no significant CD8+ Simpson's diversity difference between patients and controls. Patients had roughly 30 CD8+ CDR3 sequences in common with controls (the shared set).

This clonotype was counted once. The antigen remains undetermined. Between the trimmed V and J ends, which lost 6 bases and 6 bases, there was a span of 21 bases. Germline V lookup: CDR1 SGHRS, CDR2 YFSETQ. This CDR3 is 15 amino acids long. Source material: sorted CD4+, CD8+, or CD8+CD57+ T cells (not recorded which) from PBMCs. This clonotype was sampled from a human donor in good health, serving as a control. The rearrangement joins TRBV5-1 to TRBJ1-2, with D possibly matching TRBD1 (5 bases). The CDR3 reads CASKTLYGAGDGYTF. The CDR3 DNA reads TGCGCCAGCAAGACATTGTATGGTGCGGGGGATGGCTACACCTTC. Looking up the rest from reference TRBV5-1 and TRBJ1-2 gives the full variable domain: KAGVTQTPRYLIKTRGQQVTLSCSPISGHRSVSWYQQTPGQGLQFLFEYFSETQRNKGNFPGRFSGRQFSNSRSEMNVSTLELGDSALYLCASKTLYGAGDGYTFGSGTRLTVV.